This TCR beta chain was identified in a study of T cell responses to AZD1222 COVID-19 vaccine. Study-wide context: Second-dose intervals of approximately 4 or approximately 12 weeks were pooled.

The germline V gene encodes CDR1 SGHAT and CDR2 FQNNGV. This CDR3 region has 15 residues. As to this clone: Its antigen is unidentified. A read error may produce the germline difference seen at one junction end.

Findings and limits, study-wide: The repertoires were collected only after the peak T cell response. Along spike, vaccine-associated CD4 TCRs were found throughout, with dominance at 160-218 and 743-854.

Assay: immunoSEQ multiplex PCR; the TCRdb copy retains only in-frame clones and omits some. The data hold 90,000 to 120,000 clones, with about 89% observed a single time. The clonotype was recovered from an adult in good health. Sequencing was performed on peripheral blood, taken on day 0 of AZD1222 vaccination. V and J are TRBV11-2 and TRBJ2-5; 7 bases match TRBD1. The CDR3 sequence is CASSLDPGTEETQYF. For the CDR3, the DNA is TGTGCCAGCAGCCTAGACCCGGGGACAGAAGAGACCCAGTACTTC.